A single sample gave rise to the 21 T cell receptor beta chains below, sequenced in a study of blood T cell repertoires in COVID-19 (dated by TCRdb to 2020 to 2021). The library was built by means of the immunoSEQ multiplex PCR assay. This is the immuneACCESS table as TCRdb keeps it, with only in-frame sequences that have V and J called. A part of the clones is gone; compared with another copy, unresolved V genes explain less than half, and the rest is unexplained. The sample table holds around 100,000 clones, of which around 80% were seen once. In total, the top ten clones hold 9.8% of the sample. The sequenced material came from peripheral blood. These TCRs come from a man aged 55-75 years with active or convalescent COVID-19.

The chain links TRBV19 to TRBJ1-5; 8 nucleotides match TRBD1. The CDR3 totals 17 residues. The germline gives CDR1 LNHDA, CDR2 SQIVND (reference sequence). Trimming cost V 6 bases and J 0 bases; bases outside gene matches: 10. DNA for the CDR3: TGTGCCAGTAGCCGGACAGGGCAGCCTTATAGCAATCAGCCCCAGCATTTT. This codes for CASSRTGQPYSNQPQHF. Full variable domain (missing parts from reference TRBV19 and TRBJ1-5): DGGITQSPKYLFRKEGQNVTLSCEQNLNHDAMYWYRQDPGQGLRLIYYSQIVNDFQKGDIAEGYSVSREKKESFPLTVTSAQKNPTAFYLCASSRTGQPYSNQPQHFGDGTRLSIL.

The rearrangement links TRBV7-2 to TRBJ2-5; TRBD2 aligns across 12 bases. This CDR3 region has 15 residues. Germline CDR1 SGHTA, CDR2 FQGNSA. V was clipped by 4 bases and J by 3 bases; unmatched bases: 3. The CDR3 protein is CASSSLAGGKETQYF. As DNA, the CDR3 is TGTGCCAGCAGCTCCCTAGCGGGAGGGAAAGAGACCCAGTACTTC. The entire variable domain, with the rest obtained from reference TRBV7-2 and TRBJ2-5, is as follows: GAGVSQSPSNKVTEKGKDVELRCDPISGHTALYWYRQSLGQGLEFLIYFQGNSAPDKSGLPSDRFSAERTGGSVSTLTIQRTQQEDSAVYLCASSSLAGGKETQYFGPGTRLLVL.

This rearrangement joins TRBV27 to TRBJ1-1; D uncertain. Germline V gives CDR1 MNHEY, CDR2 SMNVEV (reference sequence). The CDR3 is 11 amino acids. In DNA, the CDR3 is TGTGTGGCGCGGTCACTCACTGAAGCTTTCTTT. It codes for CVARSLTEAFF.

This chain links TRBV3-1 (or the pseudogene TRBV3-2) with TRBJ1-4; 7 nucleotides line up with TRBD1. Trimming took 1 base from V and 6 from J; bases not matched to a gene: 2. The CDR3 totals 14 residues. Germline assignment: CDR1 LGHDT and CDR2 YNNKEL (reference sequence). CDR3 nucleotides: TGTGCCAGCAGCCAAGGGGACAGTGATGAAAAACTGTTTTTT. This codes for CASSQGDSDEKLFF.

This clone was seen a handful of times. The chain has TRBV10-2 and TRBJ1-2; D unclear. The CDR3 is 14 residues long. The germline V and J ends were trimmed by 6 bases and 2 bases, with 13 bases remaining between them. CDR1 is WSHSY and CDR2 is SAAADI in the germline V gene. In DNA, the CDR3 is TGCGCCAGCAGGCCTCGGACTGAAAACTATGGCTACACCTTC. This sequence encodes CASRPRTENYGYTF.

This clone was seen just once. This chain uses TRBV9 with TRBJ1-3, with D uncertain. This CDR3 comprises 16 residues. CDR1 SGDLS and CDR2 YYNGEE come from the germline V gene. V was trimmed by 0 bases and J by 0 bases, leaving 10 bases between them. CDR3 DNA sequence: TGTGCCAGCAGCGTAGGGCCCCAATCCTCTGGAAACACCATATATTTT. It is translated as CASSVGPQSSGNTIYF.

The rearrangement joins TRBV25-1 to TRBJ2-1; a weak D match, TRBD2 (6 bases). V shed 5 bases and J shed 1 base, with 12 bases lying between them. This CDR3 is 15 amino acids long. The germline gives CDR1 MGHDK, CDR2 SYGVNS. Here the CDR3 DNA reads TGTGCCAGCAGTCACAGCGGGCATTCCTACAATGAGCAGTTCTTC. Amino acid sequence: CASSHSGHSYNEQFF.

The chain couples TRBV18 to TRBJ2-7, with 9 bases fitting TRBD2. CDR3 length: 15 amino acids. CDR1 is KGHSH, CDR2 LQKENI, per germline. Trimming took 1 base from V and 4 from J; bases not matched to a gene: 5. CDR3 coding DNA: TGTGCCAGCTCACCACGTGCGGGAGGGCTGTACGAGCAGTACTTC. This sequence encodes CASSPRAGGLYEQYF.

The J gene is TRBJ2-3, the V gene TRBV24-1, with 12 bases aligning to TRBD2. The V gene end was trimmed by 3 bases and the J gene end by 3 bases; junction bases not matched to a gene: 6. The CDR3 has 17 amino acids. Germline CDR1 KGHDR, CDR2 SFDVKD. The CDR3 region is CATSDRTSGRTTDTQYF. The DNA of the CDR3 is TGTGCCACCAGTGATCGTACTAGCGGGAGGACTACAGATACGCAGTATTTT.

This chain uses TRBV5-6 with TRBJ1-1, with 8 bases aligning to TRBD1. Germline loops: CDR1 SGHDT, CDR2 YYEEEE. The CDR3 runs to 14 residues. V was pared by 5 bases and J by 5 bases, with 8 bases of the junction left unmatched. CDR3 in DNA: TGTGCCAGCAGACCCACCAGGGGGCGAACTGAAGCTTTCTTT. This sequence encodes CASRPTRGRTEAFF.

The chain carries TRBV9 and TRBJ1-1; no firm D call. Per germline, CDR1 SGDLS and CDR2 YYNGEE. Trimming removed 4 bases from V and 2 bases from J, with 15 bases in between. There are 15 residues in the CDR3. The CDR3 reads CASSPRSGSNTEAFF. In DNA form, the CDR3 reads TGTGCCAGCAGCCCAAGATCCGGGTCCAACACTGAAGCTTTCTTT.

V gene TRBV6-6 combines with J gene TRBJ2-7, with 10 bases matching TRBD2. The junction had 19 bases not matched to a gene; V was cut back by 5 bases and J by 0 bases. The CDR3 extends over 20 amino acids. The germline V gene has CDR1 MNHNY and CDR2 SVGAGI (reference sequence). DNA of the CDR3: TGTGCCAGCAGTCCCAGGGAGCTAGCGGGAGAAGTGGGGGTCTCCTACGAGCAGTACTTC. Its translation is CASSPRELAGEVGVSYEQYF.

V is TRBV5-1 and J is TRBJ2-3, with TRBD2 matching over 13 bases. The J segment lost 2 bases and the V segment lost 3 bases, leaving 3 bases of the junction unmatched. This CDR3 has 16 amino acids. Per the germline V gene, CDR1 is SGHRS and CDR2 is YFSETQ. The chain's CDR3 is CASSSGTSGTTDTQYF. As DNA, the CDR3 is TGCGCCAGCAGCTCCGGGACTAGCGGGACCACAGATACGCAGTATTTT.

V and J are TRBV5-1 and TRBJ1-4, with TRBD1 identical over 7 bases. This CDR3 region has 16 residues. The ends lost 0 bases at V and 8 bases at J; junction bases unmatched: 10. The germline CDR1 and CDR2 sequences are SGHRS and YFSETQ. The CDR3 DNA is TGCGCCAGCAGCTTGGGACAGGGTGGAAGGGCGGAAAAACTGTTTTTT. Translating gives CASSLGQGGRAEKLFF.

The J gene is TRBJ1-1, the V gene TRBV30; 10 nucleotides align to TRBD1. Germline trimming cut 2 bases from V and 6 bases from J; bases unmatched to any gene: 6. Germline loops: CDR1 GTSNPN, CDR2 SVGIG (reference sequence). The CDR3 runs 14 residues. This CDR3 is CAWSRTGGSSEAFF. CDR3 nucleotides: TGTGCCTGGAGTAGGACAGGGGGTAGTTCTGAAGCTTTCTTT.

The chain is built from TRBV25-1 and TRBJ1-2; possibly TRBD1 for D (6 bases). In germline, CDR1 is MGHDK, CDR2 SYGVNS. The CDR3 runs to 13 residues. Trimming shortened V by 2 bases and J by 5 bases, and 9 bases separated the two germline ends. The CDR3 spells CASSEQGRYGYTF. The DNA for the CDR3 is TGTGCCAGCAGTGAACAGGGGCGGTATGGCTACACCTTC.

The CDR3 nucleotides read TGTGCCAGTAGTCCGACAGGGGATCTGAATGGCTACACCTTC. Translating gives CASSPTGDLNGYTF. The chain has TRBV19 and TRBJ1-2, with 8 bases matching TRBD1. The CDR3 extends over 14 amino acids. With 5 bases clipped from V and 6 bases from J, the junction kept 8 bases outside the gene matches. The germline gives CDR1 LNHDA, CDR2 SQIVND (reference sequence).

The chain uses TRBV6-5 and TRBJ2-2; perhaps TRBD1 as D (6 bases). The CDR3 length is 15 residues. Deletions cut 6 bases from V and 4 bases from J, with 15 bases between. The germline CDR1 and CDR2 sequences are MNHEY and SVGAGI. The CDR3 DNA reads as TGTGCCAGCAGAAAGGGACACCCTACCACCGGGGAGCTGTTTTTT. Its translation: CASRKGHPTTGELFF.

The count of this clone is one. DNA of the CDR3: TGTGCCAGCAGTGGCCGGGACAGGGGGACCTACGAGCAGTACTTC. Protein: CASSGRDRGTYEQYF. V gene TRBV2 combines with J gene TRBJ2-7, with 11 bases that match TRBD1. CDR3 length: 15 residues. V lost 4 bases, J lost 2 bases, and 4 bases stayed unmatched. The germline V gene has CDR1 SNHLY and CDR2 FYNNEI.

This clone was recorded a few times. The chain uses TRBV27 and TRBJ2-1; 14 bases match TRBD2. V shed 5 bases and J 10 bases; nucleotides not matched to a gene: 4. Germline CDR1 MNHEY, CDR2 SMNVEV (reference sequence). This CDR3 region has 14 residues. This CDR3 reads CASSGLAGGKEQFF. In DNA form, the CDR3 reads TGTGCCAGCAGTGGACTAGCGGGAGGAAAGGAGCAGTTCTTC.

The chain links TRBV5-1 to TRBJ2-3; tentatively, D is TRBD2 (6 bases). This CDR3 comprises 16 residues. Germline V CDR1 and CDR2: SGHRS, YFSETQ. V lost 3 bases to trimming and J lost 4 bases, with 18 bases between them. CDR3 sequence (DNA): TGCGCCAGCAGCTCCGGAGGGAGAAATGGGGCAGATACGCAGTATTTT. This sequence encodes CASSSGGRNGADTQYF.